Each of the 25 T cell receptor beta chains below was sequenced from the same sample in a study of blood T cell repertoires in COVID-19. Measured with immunoSEQ multiplex PCR; TCRdb has only the in-frame clones, and not every one. The sample has around 100,000 clones, approximately 90% seen once. Sequencing was performed on peripheral blood. These receptors came from a man aged 45-65 years with active COVID-19.

V and J are TRBV30 and TRBJ2-1, with TRBD1 identical over 7 bases. The junction had 9 bases not matched to a gene; V was cut back by 0 bases and J by 7 bases. Germline CDR1 and CDR2: GTSNPN and SVGIG (reference sequence). This CDR3 contains 15 residues. In nucleotides, the CDR3 is TGTGCCTGGAGTGTAGGGCAGGGGGAAAGTAATGAGCAGTTCTTC. This encodes CAWSVGQGESNEQFF.

The chain recombines TRBV6-5 with TRBJ2-3; 10 bases line up with TRBD1. The trim removed 4 bases at V and 3 bases at J, leaving 1 base unmatched. The CDR3 contains 14 residues. The germline gives CDR1 MNHEY, CDR2 SVGAGI. The CDR3 region is CASSSGQGTDTQYF. The DNA of the CDR3 is TGTGCCAGCAGTTCGGGACAGGGGACAGATACGCAGTATTTT.

The chain carries TRBV19 and TRBJ1-2; tentatively, D is TRBD1 (5 bases). Germline CDR1 reads LNHDA; CDR2 reads SQIVND (reference sequence). The CDR3 has 13 amino acids. The ends were cut back, 1 base at V and 8 bases at J, with 11 bases in the middle. The CDR3 coding sequence is TGTGCCAGTAGTATAGGGCAGGGTCGCGGCTACACCTTC. Its protein is CASSIGQGRGYTF. The variable domain in full, with the rest retrieved from reference TRBV19 and TRBJ1-2, is DGGITQSPKYLFRKEGQNVTLSCEQNLNHDAMYWYRQDPGQGLRLIYYSQIVNDFQKGDIAEGYSVSREKKESFPLTVTSAQKNPTAFYLCASSIGQGRGYTFGSGTRLTVV.

The gene calls are TRBV19 and TRBJ1-5, with D perhaps matching TRBD1 (5 bases). The V gene lost 3 bases and the J gene lost 2 bases, with 17 bases spanning the gap. The CDR3 is 17 amino acids. CDR1 and CDR2 (germline): LNHDA, SQIVND (reference sequence). DNA of the CDR3: TGTGCCAGTAGTATGTTTGGGGCGGGGAGAGGCAATCAGCCCCAGCATTTT. Protein sequence: CASSMFGAGRGNQPQHF.

The V and J genes are TRBV5-1 and TRBJ1-2, with 7 bases identical to TRBD1. Germline lookup yields CDR1 SGHRS and CDR2 YFSETQ. V was pared by 2 bases and J by 6 bases, with 4 bases of the junction left unmatched. This CDR3 spans 13 amino acids. This CDR3 is CASSLQGQNGYTF. CDR3 in DNA: TGCGCCAGCAGCTTACAGGGACAGAATGGCTACACCTTC.

The chain carries TRBV30 and TRBJ1-1; 7 bases are shared with TRBD1. This CDR3 region has 14 residues. Germline lookup yields CDR1 GTSNPN and CDR2 SVGIG (reference sequence). Trimming removed 1 base from V and 6 bases from J; junction bases left unmatched: 8. The CDR3 DNA sequence: TGTGCCTGGAGTGCCGGGACAGCGGGCGCTGAAGCTTTCTTT. Protein sequence: CAWSAGTAGAEAFF.

The chain joins TRBV5-4 to TRBJ1-2; tentatively, D is TRBD1 (6 bases). The germline CDR1 and CDR2 sequences are SGHNT and YYREEE (reference sequence). This CDR3 has 14 amino acids. Trimming cost V 3 bases and J 8 bases, with 17 bases left between them. The CDR3 bases are TGTGCCAGCAGCTCTAAACAGGGAAATGTCGGCTACACCTTC. As protein: CASSSKQGNVGYTF.

The V gene is TRBV29-1, the J gene TRBJ2-5; 8 bases align to TRBD1. Germline V gene data show CDR1 as SQVTM and CDR2 as ANQGSEA. This CDR3 region has 14 residues. Trimming at V came to 5 bases and at J to 9 bases, leaving 14 bases not matched to a gene. The DNA of the CDR3 is TGCAGCGTTCAGTCCGGGACAGGTGCGTGGGCCCAGTACTTC. Translation: CSVQSGTGAWAQYF.

The rearrangement links TRBV12-3 or TRBV12-4 to TRBJ2-2, with a weak D call TRBD1 (5 bases). Between the trimmed V and J ends, which lost 3 bases and 13 bases, there was a span of 12 bases. This CDR3 is built from 12 residues. CDR3 nucleotides: TGTGCCAGCAGTTTGGAAACAGGTCTGCTGTTTTTT. This gives the protein CASSLETGLLFF.

The rearrangement links TRBV7-2 to TRBJ1-5; the D gene is possibly TRBD1 (5 bases). This CDR3 comprises 14 residues. The germline V gene encodes CDR1 SGHTA and CDR2 FQGNSA. Between the trimmed V and J ends, which lost 0 bases and 6 bases, there was a span of 9 bases. The chain's CDR3 is CASSLAGGGQPQHF. CDR3 DNA: TGTGCCAGCAGCTTAGCTGGGGGAGGTCAGCCCCAGCATTTT.

DNA of the CDR3: TGTGCCAGCAGCTTTGCGATGCACACTGAAGCTTTCTTT. Translated, it gives CASSFAMHTEAFF. The rearrangement joins TRBV5-5 to TRBJ1-1, with unresolved D. The CDR3 is 13 residues long. V lost 2 bases, J lost 3 bases, and 8 bases lay in between. CDR1 SGHKS and CDR2 YYEKEE come from the germline V gene (reference sequence).

The rearrangement links TRBV5-8 to TRBJ2-2; 8 positions match TRBD1. CDR3 size: 13 residues. In germline, CDR1 is SGHTS, CDR2 YDEGEE. V was clipped by 4 bases and J by 15 bases; unmatched bases: 11. The CDR3 sequence: CASSGRDRLLVFF. The CDR3 bases are TGTGCCAGCAGCGGCCGGGACAGGCTACTTGTGTTTTTT.

V and J are TRBV11-2 and TRBJ2-1; TRBD2 aligns across 7 bases. Germline values: CDR1 SGHAT, CDR2 FQNNGV. The CDR3 is 14 residues long. After removal of 5 bases from V and 9 bases from J, the junction contained 10 bases not matched to a gene. The CDR3 loop reads CASSTGLGRSEQFF. DNA of the CDR3: TGTGCCAGCAGCACCGGACTAGGACGGTCTGAGCAGTTCTTC.

This clone appeared once. The chain is built from TRBV19 and TRBJ1-2, with TRBD1 as a possible D gene (6 bases). V lost 7 bases and J lost 7, with 16 bases in between. The CDR3 is 13 residues long. Germline V gene sequence: CDR1 LNHDA, CDR2 SQIVND (reference sequence). CDR3: CASTASGASGYTF. DNA of the CDR3: TGTGCCAGTACGGCCTCAGGGGCCAGTGGCTACACCTTC.

J is TRBJ1-5 and V is TRBV11-3; no clear D gene. This CDR3 comprises 15 residues. Per the germline V gene, CDR1 is SGHNT and CDR2 is YENEEA. The germline V and J ends were trimmed by 0 bases and 4 bases, with 10 bases remaining between them. CDR3 in amino acids: CASSLDGRGNQPQHF. The CDR3 DNA follows: TGTGCCAGCAGCTTAGACGGGCGAGGGAATCAGCCCCAGCATTTT.

J is TRBJ2-1 and V is TRBV11-2, with 7 bases matching TRBD2. The CDR3 loop spans 18 amino acids. Germline-derived CDR1 and CDR2 are SGHAT and FQNNGV. V dropped 5 bases and J dropped 8; count of bases not matched to a gene: 21. This chain's CDR3 is CASSPRAPGTNSVDEQFF. In nucleotides, the CDR3 is TGTGCCAGCAGCCCTAGGGCCCCCGGGACTAACTCCGTGGATGAGCAGTTCTTC. Based on the CDR3 plus reference TRBV11-2 and TRBJ2-1, the full variable domain is EAGVAQSPRYKIIEKRQSVAFWCNPISGHATLYWYQQILGQGPKLLIQFQNNGVVDDSQLPKDRFSAERLKGVDSTLKIQPAKLEDSAVYLCASSPRAPGTNSVDEQFFGPGTRLTVL.

The V gene is TRBV5-1, the J gene TRBJ2-2; 10 bases are shared with TRBD2. This CDR3 has 16 residues. V shed 4 bases and J 1 base; nucleotides not matched to a gene: 4. The germline CDR1 and CDR2 sequences are SGHRS and YFSETQ. The CDR3 DNA sequence: TGCGCCAGCAGCAGGACTAGCGGAGTGAACACCGGGGAGCTGTTTTTT. It translates to CASSRTSGVNTGELFF. Together with reference TRBV5-1 and TRBJ2-2, the CDR3 gives the full variable domain: KAGVTQTPRYLIKTRGQQVTLSCSPISGHRSVSWYQQTPGQGLQFLFEYFSETQRNKGNFPGRFSGRQFSNSRSEMNVSTLELGDSALYLCASSRTSGVNTGELFFGEGSRLTVL.

The chain's CDR3 is CASSPLPPTSGSSPDTQYF. The DNA of the CDR3 is TGTGCCAGCTCACCACTCCCCCCTACTAGCGGGAGTAGCCCAGATACGCAGTATTTT. This chain joins TRBV18 and TRBJ2-3; TRBD2 matches 11 bases. CDR3 size: 19 residues. V gave up 1 base and J gave up 4 bases; unmatched junction bases: 13. Per germline, CDR1 KGHSH and CDR2 LQKENI.

V and J are TRBV5-1 and TRBJ1-1; TRBD1 aligns across 9 bases. Germline CDR1 is SGHRS and CDR2 is YFSETQ. J was trimmed by 5 bases and V by 4 bases; bases with no gene match: 6. The CDR3 is 14 amino acids. The CDR3 nucleotides are TGCGCCAGCAGCCCACGACAGGGGGGGACTGAAGCTTTCTTT. This gives the protein CASSPRQGGTEAFF. The whole variable domain, filled in from reference TRBV5-1 and TRBJ1-1, reads KAGVTQTPRYLIKTRGQQVTLSCSPISGHRSVSWYQQTPGQGLQFLFEYFSETQRNKGNFPGRFSGRQFSNSRSEMNVSTLELGDSALYLCASSPRQGGTEAFFGQGTRLTVV.

The CDR3 sequence is CASSEVGQLNTEAFF. CDR3 bases: TGTGCCAGCAGTGAAGTGGGACAGTTGAACACTGAAGCTTTCTTT. The rearrangement links TRBV2 to TRBJ1-1; 7 nucleotides align to TRBD1. The CDR3 is 15 amino acids. In germline, CDR1 is SNHLY, CDR2 FYNNEI. Trimming took 1 base from V and 0 from J; bases not matched to a gene: 2.

The chain links TRBV5-4 to TRBJ2-1; TRBD1 is a possible D gene (5 bases). The ends were cut back, 2 bases at V and 5 bases at J, with 8 bases in the middle. The CDR3 covers 13 residues. Germline V gives CDR1 SGHNT, CDR2 YYREEE (reference sequence). The CDR3 DNA reads as TGTGCCAGCAGCTTTGACAGACACAATGAGCAGTTCTTC. Translating gives CASSFDRHNEQFF.

This rearrangement joins TRBV5-4 to TRBJ2-7; 9 nucleotides line up with TRBD1. The CDR3 is 16 residues long. The trim removed 0 bases at V and 0 bases at J, leaving 4 bases unmatched. Germline V gene data show CDR1 as SGHNT and CDR2 as YYREEE (reference sequence). The CDR3 sequence: CASSLAGTGSSYEQYV. CDR3 bases: TGTGCCAGCAGCTTGGCGGGGACAGGGTCCTCCTACGAGCAGTACGTC.

This clone came up once. The gene calls are TRBV3-1 (or the pseudogene TRBV3-2) and TRBJ2-3, with 10 bases matching TRBD2. V lost 4 bases to trimming and J lost 7 bases; unmatched junction nucleotides: 8. The V gene's germline CDR1 is LGHDT and CDR2 YNNKEL (reference sequence). The CDR3 consists of 15 residues. CDR3 DNA: TGTGCCAGCAGCCCCATTGGGACTAGCGAATATACGCAGTATTTT. Translated: CASSPIGTSEYTQYF.

This chain links TRBV5-4 with TRBJ1-1, with 11 bases aligning to TRBD1. CDR1 and CDR2 (germline): SGHNT, YYREEE (reference sequence). V shed 4 bases, J shed 5 bases, and the junction held 10 bases outside the gene matches. The CDR3 loop spans 16 amino acids. The CDR3 region is CASSPRTGGRGTEAFF. The CDR3 DNA follows: TGTGCCAGCAGCCCCAGGACAGGGGGCCGGGGTACTGAAGCTTTCTTT.

The CDR3 loop is CSVVPRDTYGYTF. As DNA, the CDR3 is TGCAGCGTTGTCCCGAGGGATACCTATGGCTACACCTTC. The V and J genes are TRBV29-1 and TRBJ1-2; D is undetermined. Germline CDR1 and CDR2: SQVTM and ANQGSEA. V lost 4 bases to trimming and J lost 4 bases, with 13 bases between them. The CDR3 contains 13 residues.